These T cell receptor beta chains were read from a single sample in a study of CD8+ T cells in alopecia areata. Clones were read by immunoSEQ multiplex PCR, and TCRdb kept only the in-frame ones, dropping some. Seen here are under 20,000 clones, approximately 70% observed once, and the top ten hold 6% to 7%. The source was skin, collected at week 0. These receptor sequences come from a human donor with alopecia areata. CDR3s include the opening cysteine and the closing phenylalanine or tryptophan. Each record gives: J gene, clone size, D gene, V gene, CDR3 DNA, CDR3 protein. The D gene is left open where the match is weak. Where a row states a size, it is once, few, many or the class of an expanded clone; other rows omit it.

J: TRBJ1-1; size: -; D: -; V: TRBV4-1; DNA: TGTGCCAGCAGCCACACACCTGACTGGAGCACTGAAGCTTTCTTT; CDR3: CASSHTPDWSTEAFF
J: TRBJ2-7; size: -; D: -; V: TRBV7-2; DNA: TGTGCCAGCAGCTTATTCTTAACAGGGTTCTCCTACGAGCAGTACTTC; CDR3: CASSLFLTGFSYEQYF
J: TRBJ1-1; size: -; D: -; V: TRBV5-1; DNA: TGCGCCAGCAGCTTGGATCGCATACTTATGGGGGTCACTGAAGCTTTCTTT; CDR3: CASSLDRILMGVTEAFF
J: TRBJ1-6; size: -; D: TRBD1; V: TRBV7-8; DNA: TGTGCCAGCAGCTCCCGGACAGGCAATAATTCACCCCTCCACTTT; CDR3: CASSSRTGNNSPLHF
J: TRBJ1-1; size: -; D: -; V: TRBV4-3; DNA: TGCGCCAGCAGCTTAGACAGCCGACACACTGAAGCTTTCTTT; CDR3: CASSLDSRHTEAFF
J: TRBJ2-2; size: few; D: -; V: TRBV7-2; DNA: TGTGCCAGCAGCTTCAATCCTACATCCACCGGGGAGCTGTTTTTT; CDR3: CASSFNPTSTGELFF
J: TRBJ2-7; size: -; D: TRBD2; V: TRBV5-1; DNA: TGCGCCAGCAGCCCATGGACTAGCGGGGGGGCCGTGGACGAGCAGTACTTC; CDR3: CASSPWTSGGAVDEQYF
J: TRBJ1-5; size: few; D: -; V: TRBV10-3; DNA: TGTGCCATCCAGCGGGCGGTCAATCAGCCCCAGCATTTT; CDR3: CAIQRAVNQPQHF
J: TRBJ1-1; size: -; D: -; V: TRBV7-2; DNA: TGTGCCAGCAGCTTCAAGGGGACCTACACTGAAGCTTTCTTT; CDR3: CASSFKGTYTEAFF
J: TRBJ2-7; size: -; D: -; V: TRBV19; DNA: TGTGCCAGTAGTTTTAACTACGAGCAGTACTTC; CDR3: CASSFNYEQYF
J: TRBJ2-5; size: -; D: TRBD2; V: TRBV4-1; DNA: TGTGCCAGCAGCCAAGATGGGCTAGCGGGACGGACCCAGTACTTC; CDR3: CASSQDGLAGRTQYF
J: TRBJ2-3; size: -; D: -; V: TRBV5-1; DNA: TGCGCCAGCAGCTTGGACTTAGATACGCAGTATTTT; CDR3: CASSLDLDTQYF
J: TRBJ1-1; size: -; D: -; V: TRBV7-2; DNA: TGTGCCAGCAGCTTATCAGTTTCGAACACTGAAGCTTTCTTT; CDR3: CASSLSVSNTEAFF
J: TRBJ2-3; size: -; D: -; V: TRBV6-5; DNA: TGTGCCATCAGTTCCAGGGAGGGCACAGATACGCAGTATTTT; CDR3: CAISSREGTDTQYF
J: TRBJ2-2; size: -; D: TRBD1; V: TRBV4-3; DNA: TGCGCCAGCAGCCAAGATCAAAGAGACAGGGGATCAACCGGGGAGCTGTTTTTT; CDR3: CASSQDQRDRGSTGELFF
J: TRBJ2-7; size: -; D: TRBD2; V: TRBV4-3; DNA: TGCGCCAGCAGCCTTAGCGGGGGTGCATCCTACGAGCAGTACTTC; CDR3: CASSLSGGASYEQYF
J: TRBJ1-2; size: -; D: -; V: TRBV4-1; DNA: TGCGCCAGCAGCCAAGAAGGGTCGGTCCCCTATGGCTACACCTTC; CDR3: CASSQEGSVPYGYTF
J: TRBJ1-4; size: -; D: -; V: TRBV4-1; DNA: TGCGCCAGCAGCCCCACCAGGGCCGAGAATGAAAAACTGTTTTTT; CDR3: CASSPTRAENEKLFF
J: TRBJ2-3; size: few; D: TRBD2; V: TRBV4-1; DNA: TGCGCCAGCAGCCAAGATTTTTCTAGCGGGGGTGTAGATACGCAGTATTTT; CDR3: CASSQDFSSGGVDTQYF
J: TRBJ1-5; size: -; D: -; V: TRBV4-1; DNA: TGCGCCAGCAGCCAACCTAAGTTTTTGAAGGGGATGAAGGGTCAGCCCCAGCATTTT; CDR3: CASSQPKFLKGMKGQPQHF
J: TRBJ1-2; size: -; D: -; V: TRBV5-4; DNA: TGTGCCAGCAGCTTCTTGACTCCTTCCACTGGCTACACCTTC; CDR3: CASSFLTPSTGYTF
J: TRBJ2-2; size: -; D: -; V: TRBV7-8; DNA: TGTGCCAGCAGCACCGTTACGAACACCGGGGAGCTGTTTTTT; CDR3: CASSTVTNTGELFF